Here is one T cell receptor (beta chain) with its context. The sample is drawn from a study of blood T cell repertoires in COVID-19. Study-level information: There were acute and convalescent COVID-19 samples, and they came from the United States, Italy and Spain. From T cells, B-cell-depleted T cells, or PBMCs came the material, which was cDNA or gDNA.

Authors' processing steps: The authors estimated nucleated cell counts from reference gene primer amplification. Sequenced by immunoSEQ multiplex PCR; TCRdb stores in-frame clones only, minus some. The V and J calls and clone size come from that table; D and trimming were worked out from the DNA. Of some 670,000 clones listed, 85% to 90% are singletons. This TCR was recovered from a woman aged 18-35 years with acute or convalescent COVID-19. Material for sequencing was peripheral blood.

CDR3 DNA: TGTGCCAGCAGCTTGACAGGGGCGGGTGGCTACACCTTC. It is translated as CASSLTGAGGYTF. This chain connects TRBV7-3 to TRBJ1-2, with 8 bases fitting TRBD1. The germline gives CDR1 SGHTA, CDR2 FQGTGA. The V segment lost 3 bases and the J segment 7 bases; nucleotides outside the gene matches: 4. The CDR3 sequence is 13 residues long.